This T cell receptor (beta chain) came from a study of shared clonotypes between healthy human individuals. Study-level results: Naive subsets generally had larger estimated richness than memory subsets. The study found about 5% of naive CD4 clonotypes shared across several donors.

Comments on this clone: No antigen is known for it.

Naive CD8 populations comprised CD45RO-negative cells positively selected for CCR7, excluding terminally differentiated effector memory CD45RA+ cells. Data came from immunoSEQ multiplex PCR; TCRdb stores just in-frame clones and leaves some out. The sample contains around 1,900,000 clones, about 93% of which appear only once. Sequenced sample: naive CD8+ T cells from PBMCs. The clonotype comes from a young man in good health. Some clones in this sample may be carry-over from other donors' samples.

CDR3 nucleotide sequence: TGTGCCAGCAGCGAATGGACAGGAGAGTTCTATGGCTACACCTTC. Residues: CASSEWTGEFYGYTF. V and J are TRBV7-6 and TRBJ1-2; 7 nucleotides align to TRBD1. The CDR3 runs to 15 residues. The junction had 10 bases not matched to a gene; V was cut back by 5 bases and J by 4 bases. Germline values: CDR1 SGHVS, CDR2 FNYEAQ.